This T cell receptor (beta chain) was observed in a study of cytomegalovirus exposure and HLA in healthy donors. This clone appeared once. Its cognate antigen is unknown. Findings and limits, study-wide: Some V segments, TRBV6-2 and TRBV6-3 among them, were indistinguishable and were therefore excluded. Several top significant clusters appeared, in a later analysis, to be linked to common viral pathogens.

Per the germline V gene, CDR1 is SGHRS and CDR2 is YFSETQ. Trimming removed 4 bases at V and 0 bases at J, with 17 bases between. CDR3 size: 16 residues. Use of 60 Vbeta and 13 Jbeta primers characterized the PCR. Sequenced by immunoSEQ multiplex PCR; TCRdb stores in-frame clones only, minus some. This sample has 200,000 to 300,000 clones, with around 76% found just once. The chain has TRBV5-1 and TRBJ2-7; D perhaps matches TRBD1 (6 bases). The sequenced sample consisted of PBMCs. This clonotype was sampled from a woman in her thirties or forties in good health and CMV-seropositive. CDR3 nucleotide sequence: TGCGCCAGCAGCCTACTTTCCGACAGGAGCTCCTACGAGCAGTACTTC. Its protein is CASSLLSDRSSYEQYF.